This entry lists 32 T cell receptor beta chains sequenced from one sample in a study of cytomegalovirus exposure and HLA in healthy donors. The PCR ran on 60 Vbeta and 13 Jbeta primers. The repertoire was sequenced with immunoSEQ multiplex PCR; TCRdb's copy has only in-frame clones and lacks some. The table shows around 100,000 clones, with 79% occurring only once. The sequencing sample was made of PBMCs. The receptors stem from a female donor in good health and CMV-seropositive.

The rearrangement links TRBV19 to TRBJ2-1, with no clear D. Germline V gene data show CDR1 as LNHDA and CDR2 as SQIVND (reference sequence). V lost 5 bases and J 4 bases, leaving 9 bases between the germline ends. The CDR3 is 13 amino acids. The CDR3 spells CASSPLLYNEQFF. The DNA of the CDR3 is TGTGCCAGTAGTCCTCTCCTTTACAATGAGCAGTTCTTC.

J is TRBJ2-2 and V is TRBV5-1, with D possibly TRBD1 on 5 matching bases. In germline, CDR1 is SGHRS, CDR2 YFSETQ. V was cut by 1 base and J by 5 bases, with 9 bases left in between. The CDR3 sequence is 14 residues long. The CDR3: CASSLYQGTGELFF. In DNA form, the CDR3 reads TGCGCCAGCAGCTTGTACCAGGGAACCGGGGAGCTGTTTTTT.

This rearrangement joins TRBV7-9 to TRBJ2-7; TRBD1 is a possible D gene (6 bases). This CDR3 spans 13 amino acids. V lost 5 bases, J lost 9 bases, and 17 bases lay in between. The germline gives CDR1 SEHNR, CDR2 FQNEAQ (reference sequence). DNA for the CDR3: TGTGCCAGCAGCCAACCCGGACAGCCCCGGCAGTACTTC. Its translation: CASSQPGQPRQYF.

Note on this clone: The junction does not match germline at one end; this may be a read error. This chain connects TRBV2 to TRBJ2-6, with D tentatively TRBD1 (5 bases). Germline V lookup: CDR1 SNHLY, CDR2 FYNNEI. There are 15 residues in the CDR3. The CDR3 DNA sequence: TGTGCCAGCAGTGACAGACAGTCTGGGGCCAACGGCCTGACTTTC. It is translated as CASSDRQSGANGLTF.

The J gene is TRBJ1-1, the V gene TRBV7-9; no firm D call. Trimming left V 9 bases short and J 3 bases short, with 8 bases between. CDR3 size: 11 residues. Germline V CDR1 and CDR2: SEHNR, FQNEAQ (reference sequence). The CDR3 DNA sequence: TGTGCCAGTGAGGAGGACACTGAAGCTTTCTTT. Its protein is CASEEDTEAFF.

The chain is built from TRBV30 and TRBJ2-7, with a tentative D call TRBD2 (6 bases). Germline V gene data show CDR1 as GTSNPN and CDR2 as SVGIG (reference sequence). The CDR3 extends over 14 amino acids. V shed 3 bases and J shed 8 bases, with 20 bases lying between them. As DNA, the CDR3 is TGTGCCTGGAGGGGGGGACCGGCAACCTCCCAGCAGTACTTC. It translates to CAWRGGPATSQQYF.

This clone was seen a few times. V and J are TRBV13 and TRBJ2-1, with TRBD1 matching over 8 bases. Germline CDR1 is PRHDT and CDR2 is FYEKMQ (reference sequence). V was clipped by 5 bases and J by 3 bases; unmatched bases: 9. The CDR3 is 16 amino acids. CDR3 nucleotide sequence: TGTGCCAGCAGCGGACCCGGGACAGGCGTCTACAATGAGCAGTTCTTC. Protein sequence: CASSGPGTGVYNEQFF.

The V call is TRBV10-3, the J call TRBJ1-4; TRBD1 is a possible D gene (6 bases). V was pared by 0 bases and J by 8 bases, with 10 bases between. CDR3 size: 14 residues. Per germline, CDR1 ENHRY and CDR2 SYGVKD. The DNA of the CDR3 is TGTGCCATCAGTGAGTCAGGGGGAACAGAAAAACTGTTTTTT. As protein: CAISESGGTEKLFF.

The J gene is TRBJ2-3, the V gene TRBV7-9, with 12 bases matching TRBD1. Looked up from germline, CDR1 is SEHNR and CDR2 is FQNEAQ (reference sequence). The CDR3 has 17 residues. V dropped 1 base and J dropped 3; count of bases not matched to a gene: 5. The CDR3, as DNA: TGTGCCAGCAGCTTAGGGGGGACAGGGGGCAGGACAGATACGCAGTATTTT. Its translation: CASSLGGTGGRTDTQYF.

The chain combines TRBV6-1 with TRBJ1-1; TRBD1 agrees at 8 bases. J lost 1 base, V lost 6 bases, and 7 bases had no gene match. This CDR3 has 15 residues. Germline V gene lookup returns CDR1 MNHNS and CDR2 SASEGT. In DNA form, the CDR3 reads TGTGCCAGCAGACGGACCGGGACAGGGAACACTGAAGCTTTCTTT. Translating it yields CASRRTGTGNTEAFF.

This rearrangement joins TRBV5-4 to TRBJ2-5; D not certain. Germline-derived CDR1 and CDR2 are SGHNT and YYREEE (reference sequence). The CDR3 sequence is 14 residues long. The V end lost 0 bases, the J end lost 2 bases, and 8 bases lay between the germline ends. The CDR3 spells CASSLGQFQETQYF. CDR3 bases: TGTGCCAGCAGCTTGGGGCAATTTCAAGAGACCCAGTACTTC. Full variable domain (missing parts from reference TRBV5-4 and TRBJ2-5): ETGVTQSPTHLIKTRGQQVTLRCSSQSGHNTVSWYQQALGQGPQFIFQYYREEENGRGNFPPRFSGLQFPNYSSELNVNALELDDSALYLCASSLGQFQETQYFGPGTRLLVL.

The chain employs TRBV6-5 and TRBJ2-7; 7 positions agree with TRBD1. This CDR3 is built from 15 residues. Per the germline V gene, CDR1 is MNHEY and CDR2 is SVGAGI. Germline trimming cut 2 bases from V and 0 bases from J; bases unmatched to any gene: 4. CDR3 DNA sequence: TGTGCCAGCAGTTACGGCACAGGGGCCTCCTACGAGCAGTACTTC. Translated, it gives CASSYGTGASYEQYF.

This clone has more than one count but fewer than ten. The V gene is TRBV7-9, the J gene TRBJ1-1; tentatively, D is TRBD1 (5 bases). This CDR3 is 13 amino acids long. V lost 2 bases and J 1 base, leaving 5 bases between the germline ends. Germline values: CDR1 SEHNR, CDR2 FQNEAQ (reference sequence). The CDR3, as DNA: TGTGCCAGCAGCTTAAGGGGGAACACTGAAGCTTTCTTT. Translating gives CASSLRGNTEAFF. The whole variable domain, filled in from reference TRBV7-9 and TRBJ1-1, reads DTGVSQNPRHKITKRGQNVTFRCDPISEHNRLYWYRQTLGQGPEFLTYFQNEAQLEKSRLLSDRFSAERPKGSFSTLEIQRTEQGDSAMYLCASSLRGNTEAFFGQGTRLTVV.

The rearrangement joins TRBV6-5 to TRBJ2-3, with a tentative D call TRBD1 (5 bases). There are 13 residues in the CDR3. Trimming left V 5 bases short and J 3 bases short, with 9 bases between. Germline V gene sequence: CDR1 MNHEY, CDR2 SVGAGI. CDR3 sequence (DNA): TGTGCCAGCAGTCGTAGGGGAACAGATACGCAGTATTTT. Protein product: CASSRRGTDTQYF.

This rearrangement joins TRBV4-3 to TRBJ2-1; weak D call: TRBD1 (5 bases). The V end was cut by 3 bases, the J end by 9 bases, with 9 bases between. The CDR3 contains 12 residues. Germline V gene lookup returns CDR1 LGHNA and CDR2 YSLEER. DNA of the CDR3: TGCGCCAGCAGCCAGGGGCTGGGTGAGCAGTTCTTC. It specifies CASSQGLGEQFF.

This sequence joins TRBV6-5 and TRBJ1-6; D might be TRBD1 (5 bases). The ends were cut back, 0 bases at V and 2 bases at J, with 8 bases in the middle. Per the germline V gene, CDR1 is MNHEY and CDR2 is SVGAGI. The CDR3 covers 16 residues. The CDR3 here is CASSYSDNTYNSPLHF. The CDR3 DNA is TGTGCCAGCAGTTACTCGGACAACACCTATAATTCACCCCTCCACTTT.

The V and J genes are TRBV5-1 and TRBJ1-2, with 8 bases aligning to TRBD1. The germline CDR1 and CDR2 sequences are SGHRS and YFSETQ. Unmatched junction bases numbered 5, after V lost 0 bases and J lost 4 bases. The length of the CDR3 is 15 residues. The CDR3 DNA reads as TGCGCCAGCAGCTTGGAAACAGGGGGAGCCTATGGCTACACCTTC. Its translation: CASSLETGGAYGYTF.

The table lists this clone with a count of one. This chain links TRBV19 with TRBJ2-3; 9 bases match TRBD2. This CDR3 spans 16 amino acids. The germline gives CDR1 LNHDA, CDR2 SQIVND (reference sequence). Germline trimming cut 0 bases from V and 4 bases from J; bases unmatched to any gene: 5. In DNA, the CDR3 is TGTGCCAGTAGTATAGAAGGGCGGGGGGGCGCAGATACGCAGTATTTT. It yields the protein CASSIEGRGGADTQYF.

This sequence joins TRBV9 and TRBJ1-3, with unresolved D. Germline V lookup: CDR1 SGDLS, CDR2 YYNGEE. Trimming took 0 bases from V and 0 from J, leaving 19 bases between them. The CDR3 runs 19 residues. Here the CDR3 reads CASSVGTAKPPFSGNTIYF. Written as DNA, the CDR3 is TGTGCCAGCAGCGTAGGTACAGCAAAACCCCCTTTCTCTGGAAACACCATATATTTT. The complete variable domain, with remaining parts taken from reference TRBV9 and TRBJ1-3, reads DSGVTQTPKHLITATGQRVTLRCSPRSGDLSVYWYQQSLDQGLQFLIQYYNGEERAKGNILERFSAQQFPDLHSELNLSSLELGDSALYFCASSVGTAKPPFSGNTIYFGEGSWLTVV.

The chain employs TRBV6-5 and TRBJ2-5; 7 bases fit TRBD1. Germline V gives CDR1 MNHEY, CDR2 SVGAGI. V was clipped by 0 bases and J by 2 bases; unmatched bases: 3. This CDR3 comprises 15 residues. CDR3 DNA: TGTGCCAGCAGTTACTCTGGCAGGGGGCAAGAGACCCAGTACTTC. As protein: CASSYSGRGQETQYF.

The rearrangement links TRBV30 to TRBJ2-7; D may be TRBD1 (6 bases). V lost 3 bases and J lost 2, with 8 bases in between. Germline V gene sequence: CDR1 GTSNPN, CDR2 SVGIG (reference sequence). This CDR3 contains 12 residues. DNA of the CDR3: TGTGCCTGGAGCACAGGGACCTACGAGCAGTACTTC. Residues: CAWSTGTYEQYF. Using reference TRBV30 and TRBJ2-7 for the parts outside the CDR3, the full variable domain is SQTIHQWPATLVQPVGSPLSLECTVEGTSNPNLYWYRQAAGRGLQLLFYSVGIGQISSEVPQNLSASRPQDRQFILSSKKLLLSDSGFYLCAWSTGTYEQYFGPGTRLTVT.

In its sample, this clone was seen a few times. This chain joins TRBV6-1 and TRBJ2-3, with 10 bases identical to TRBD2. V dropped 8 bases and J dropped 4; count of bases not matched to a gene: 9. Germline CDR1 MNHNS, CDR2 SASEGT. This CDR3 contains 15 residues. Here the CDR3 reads CASALSGGGSDTQYF. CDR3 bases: TGTGCCAGCGCCCTAAGCGGGGGGGGTTCAGATACGCAGTATTTT.

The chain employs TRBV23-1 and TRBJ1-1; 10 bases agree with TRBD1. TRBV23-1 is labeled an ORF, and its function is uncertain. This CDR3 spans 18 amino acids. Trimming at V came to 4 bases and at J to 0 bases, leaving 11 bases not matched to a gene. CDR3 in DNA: TGCGCCAGCAGTCCTGAGACCGGGACAGGGGAGGTGAACACTGAAGCTTTCTTT. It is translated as CASSPETGTGEVNTEAFF.

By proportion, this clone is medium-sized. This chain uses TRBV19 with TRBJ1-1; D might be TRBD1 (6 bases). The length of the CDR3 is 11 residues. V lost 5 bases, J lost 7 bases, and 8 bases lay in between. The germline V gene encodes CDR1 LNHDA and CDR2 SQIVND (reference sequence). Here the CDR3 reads CASSGGLEAFF. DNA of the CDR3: TGTGCCAGTAGTGGGGGCCTTGAAGCTTTCTTT.

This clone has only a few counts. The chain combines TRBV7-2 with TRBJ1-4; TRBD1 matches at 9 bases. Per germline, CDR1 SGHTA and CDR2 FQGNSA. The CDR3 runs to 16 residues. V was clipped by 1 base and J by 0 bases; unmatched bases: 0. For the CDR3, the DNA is TGTGCCAGCAGCTTAGGGACAGGGGCAACTAATGAAAAACTGTTTTTT. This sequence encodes CASSLGTGATNEKLFF.

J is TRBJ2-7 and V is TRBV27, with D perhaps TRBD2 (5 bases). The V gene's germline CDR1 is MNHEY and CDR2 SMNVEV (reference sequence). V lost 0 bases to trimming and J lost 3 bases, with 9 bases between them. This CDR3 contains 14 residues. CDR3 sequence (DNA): TGTGCCAGCAGTTTATCGCCTCGGGGCTACGAGCAGTACTTC. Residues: CASSLSPRGYEQYF.

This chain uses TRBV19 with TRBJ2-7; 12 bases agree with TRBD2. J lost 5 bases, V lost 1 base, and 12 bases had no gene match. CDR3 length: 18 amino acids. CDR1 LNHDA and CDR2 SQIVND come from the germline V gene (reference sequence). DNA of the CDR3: TGTGCCAGTAGTATAGGTGTACTAGCGGGAGGCCTTTCCCACGAGCAGTACTTC. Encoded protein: CASSIGVLAGGLSHEQYF.

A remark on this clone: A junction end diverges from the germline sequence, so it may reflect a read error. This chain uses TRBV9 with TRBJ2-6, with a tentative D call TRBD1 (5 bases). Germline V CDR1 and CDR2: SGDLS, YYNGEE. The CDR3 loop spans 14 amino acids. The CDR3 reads CASSVVAGANGLTF. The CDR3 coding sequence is TGTGCCAGCAGCGTAGTTGCTGGGGCCAACGGCCTGACTTTC.

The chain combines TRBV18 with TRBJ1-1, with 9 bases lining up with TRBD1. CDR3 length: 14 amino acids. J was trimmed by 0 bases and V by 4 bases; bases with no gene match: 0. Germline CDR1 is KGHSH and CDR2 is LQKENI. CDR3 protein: CASSRDRVNTEAFF. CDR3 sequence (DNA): TGTGCCAGCTCACGGGACAGGGTGAACACTGAAGCTTTCTTT.

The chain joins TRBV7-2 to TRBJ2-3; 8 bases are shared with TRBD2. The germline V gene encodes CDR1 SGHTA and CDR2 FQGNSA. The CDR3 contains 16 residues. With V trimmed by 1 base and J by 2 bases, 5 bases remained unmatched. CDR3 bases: TGTGCCAGCAGCTTAGGGTCGGGGGGGCTCACAGATACGCAGTATTTT. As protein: CASSLGSGGLTDTQYF.

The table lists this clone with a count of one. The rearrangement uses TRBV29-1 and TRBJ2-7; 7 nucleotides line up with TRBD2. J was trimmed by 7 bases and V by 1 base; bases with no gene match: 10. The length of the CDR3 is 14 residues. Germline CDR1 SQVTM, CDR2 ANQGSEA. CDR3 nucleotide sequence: TGCAGCGTTGAAGGCGGGAGAGATGGGTATGAGCAGTACTTC. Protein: CSVEGGRDGYEQYF.

The CDR3 DNA is TGTGCCAGTACCCCTGGGGGACAGGGAGGAAACCACGAGCAGTACTTC. Its protein is CASTPGGQGGNHEQYF. The chain carries TRBV19 and TRBJ2-7; TRBD1 matches at 9 bases. V was pared by 7 bases and J by 5 bases, with 15 bases of the junction left unmatched. The CDR3 has 16 amino acids. Germline loops: CDR1 LNHDA, CDR2 SQIVND (reference sequence).